This is a list of T cell receptor beta chains from one sample in a study of T cell responses to AZD1222 COVID-19 vaccine. Using immunoSEQ multiplex PCR, the repertoire was profiled, and TCRdb retains in-frame clones only, with some absent. The table has 95,000 to 150,000 clones, about 90% seen once; the top ten hold about 1.5%. Source: peripheral blood, taken on day 0 of AZD1222 vaccination. The source of these receptors is an adult in good health. CDR3s include the opening cysteine and the closing phenylalanine or tryptophan. A D gene is named only where the DNA matches it firmly. Size values are once, few and many counts, or a class for expanded clones, and some rows have none.

V	size	J	D	DNA	CDR3
TRBV2	NA	TRBJ1-6	TRBD1	TGTGCCAACTCAAATGAGGGACAGGGAAATTCACCCCTCCACTTT	CANSNEGQGNSPLHF
TRBV6-6	NA	TRBJ2-3	NA	TGTGCCAGCAAAAGGGGAAGCACAGATACGCAGTATTTT	CASKRGSTDTQYF
TRBV6-1	NA	TRBJ1-5	NA	TGTGCCAGCAGTGTCGGGGCACCCTACAGCAATCAGCCCCAGCATTTT	CASSVGAPYSNQPQHF
TRBV19	NA	TRBJ1-5	TRBD1	TGTGCCACCCCTAGGGGAGGGGGCGCGGGCAATCAGCCCCAGCATTTT	CATPRGGGAGNQPQHF
TRBV5-1	NA	TRBJ2-3	TRBD2	TGCGCCAGCAAGCTGACAGGTAGCGGGGGGGATACGCAGTATTTT	CASKLTGSGGDTQYF
TRBV7-9	NA	TRBJ2-1	NA	TGTGCCAGCAGCCAACCGGGGAGCCAATACAATGAGCAGTTCTTC	CASSQPGSQYNEQFF
TRBV19	once	TRBJ2-7	NA	TGTGCCAGTAGTTCCGGGACGGCCTCCTACGAGCAGTACTTC	CASSSGTASYEQYF
TRBV10-1	NA	TRBJ2-1	TRBD2	TGCGCCAGCAGTACTAGCGGGGCCTCCAATGAGCAGTTCTTC	CASSTSGASNEQFF
TRBV4-1	NA	TRBJ1-4	TRBD1	TGCGCCAGCAGCCACCCCCGGGACAGGGAGGGTTATTATAATGAAAAACTGTTTTTT	CASSHPRDREGYYNEKLFF
TRBV5-5	NA	TRBJ2-7	NA	TGTGCCAGCAGCTGGGGGCCTTCGGCCTCGACGGAGCAGTACTTC	CASSWGPSASTEQYF
TRBV5-6	once	TRBJ2-2	NA	TGTGCCAGCAGCTTGGAACTGGCCGGGGAGCTGTTTTTT	CASSLELAGELFF
TRBV24-1	NA	TRBJ2-1	TRBD2	TGTGCCACAGCGGCGGGAGGGCCTATGAGCAATGAGCAGTTCTTC	CATAAGGPMSNEQFF
TRBV7-3	NA	TRBJ1-1	NA	TGTGCCAGCAGCTTACTACAGGTTAACACTGAAGCTTTCTTT	CASSLLQVNTEAFF
TRBV4-2	NA	TRBJ2-2	NA	TGTGCCAGCAGCCAAGGGAGGGACACCGGGGAGCTGTTTTTT	CASSQGRDTGELFF
TRBV19	NA	TRBJ2-2	TRBD1	TGTGCCAGTACCCGGACAGGGGGCACGTCCGGGGAGCTGTTTTTT	CASTRTGGTSGELFF
TRBV4-1	NA	TRBJ2-1	NA	TGCGCCAGCAGCCAATGGACGGCGAACTACAATGAGCAGTTCTTC	CASSQWTANYNEQFF
TRBV6-5	NA	TRBJ1-3	NA	TGTGCCAGCCGGGGAGGTCTCACTGGAAACACCATATATTTT	CASRGGLTGNTIYF
TRBV7-9	NA	TRBJ2-3	NA	TGTGCCAGCAGCGCCAGAACTAGCACAGATACGCAGTATTTT	CASSARTSTDTQYF
TRBV7-3	once	TRBJ2-4	TRBD1	TGTGCCACCCTCCGGGCGACAGGGCGGAAAAACATTCAGTACTTC	CATLRATGRKNIQYF
TRBV3-1/TRBV3-2	NA	TRBJ2-2	TRBD2	TGTGCCAGCAGCCTAATTAGCGGGGGGACCGGGGAGCTGTTTTTT	CASSLISGGTGELFF
TRBV27	NA	TRBJ2-7	TRBD1	TGTGCCAGCAGTCCATGGGACAGGGACTACGAGCAGTACTTC	CASSPWDRDYEQYF
TRBV6-6	NA	TRBJ1-1	TRBD1	TGTGCCAGCAGTTACTCGGCAGGGGGCGCGTACACTGAAGCTTTCTTT	CASSYSAGGAYTEAFF
TRBV6-2/TRBV6-3	NA	TRBJ2-2	TRBD1	TGTGCCAGCAGCCAGGACAGGGTAGACACCGGGGAGCTGTTTTTT	CASSQDRVDTGELFF
TRBV5-1	NA	TRBJ2-1	TRBD1	TGCGCCAGCAGCTTGGTGGACAGGGGGCGGAATGAGCAGTTCTTC	CASSLVDRGRNEQFF
TRBV18	NA	TRBJ2-5	NA	TGTGCCAGCTCACCACCGGTGGAGACCCAGTACTTC	CASSPPVETQYF
TRBV19	few	TRBJ1-5	NA	TGTGCCAGTAGTATAGCCCTCGAGAGTCAGCCCCAGCATTTT	CASSIALESQPQHF
TRBV2	few	TRBJ2-2	NA	TGTGCCAGCAGTGATAGCAGGTGGGACACCGGGGAGCTGTTTTTT	CASSDSRWDTGELFF
TRBV27	NA	TRBJ1-1	NA	TGTGCCAGCAGTTTTTTGGGGGTGAGCACTGAAGCTTTCTTT	CASSFLGVSTEAFF
TRBV30	NA	TRBJ2-3	TRBD1	TGTGCCTGGAGCCGACAGGGGGCCGGCACAGATACGCAGTATTTT	CAWSRQGAGTDTQYF
TRBV2	NA	TRBJ2-2	TRBD1	TGTGCCAGTTCCGGGACAGAGAACACCGGGGAGCTGTTTTTT	CASSGTENTGELFF